This T cell receptor (beta chain) is drawn from a study of OX40 agonist ivuxolimab in advanced cancers. The overall study: Patients treated during dose escalation were battling hepatocellular carcinoma, melanoma, renal cell or head and neck cancer. Findings and limits, study-wide: Blood T cells, both CD4+ and CD8+, expanded clonally by week 6 at 0.1 to 3.0 mg/kg.

Sequencing used immunoSEQ multiplex PCR; TCRdb keeps in-frame clones, though not all of them. The sample lists about 50,000 clones, around 81% occurring once. CDR1 is WSHSY, CDR2 SAAADI, per germline. With 4 bases clipped from V and 4 bases from J, the junction kept 10 bases outside the gene matches. This CDR3 is 16 amino acids long. Turning to this clone: Antigen specificity is unknown.

The sample here was CD4+ or CD8+ T cells sorted from blood, taken in a trial of the OX40 agonist ivuxolimab. This TCR was recovered from an adult with an advanced solid tumor such as melanoma, head and neck, liver or kidney cancer. This sequence joins TRBV10-2 and TRBJ1-2, with 9 bases fitting TRBD1. CDR3 coding DNA: TGCGCCAGCAGTGTGGGGACAGGGTTTGGTGGCTATGGCTACACCTTC. It specifies CASSVGTGFGGYGYTF.